A selection of T cell receptor beta chains follows, all from one sample in a study of blood T cell repertoires in COVID-19. Produced via immunoSEQ multiplex PCR; TCRdb's table is partial and in-frame only. This table has some 150,000 clones, around 80% appearing once. Sequenced sample: peripheral blood. The receptors were gathered from a human donor in a cohort sampled during active COVID-19. The CDR3 runs from the conserved cysteine through the conserved F or W. The D gene is left open where the match is weak. A clone size is listed for some rows: how often the clone was seen (once, few, many), or a class if it is expanded.

TRBJ2-7	-	TRBV5-1	-	TGCGCCAGCAGCTTGGCATCAGGGAATAGCTACGAGCAGTACTTC	CASSLASGNSYEQYF
TRBJ2-5	-	TRBV18	TRBD2	TGTGCCAGCTCACCACAGGCTAGCGGGGGATCGCAGGAGACCCAGTACTTC	CASSPQASGGSQETQYF
TRBJ1-1	-	TRBV3-1/TRBV3-2	-	TGTGCCAGCAGCCTTATTATTGGGGGGGGCACTGAAGCTTTCTTT	CASSLIIGGGTEAFF
TRBJ2-3	-	TRBV5-1	TRBD2	TGCGCCAGCAGTTATACCTATCCCGGGAGGTCTATCACAGATACGCAGTATTTT	CASSYTYPGRSITDTQYF
TRBJ2-3	-	TRBV5-1	TRBD2	TGCGCCAGCAGGGGGGGGACCACAGATACGCAGTATTTT	CASRGGTTDTQYF
TRBJ2-5	-	TRBV2	-	TGTGCCAGCAGTGTATACCTCGAGGGAGGGACCCAGTACTTC	CASSVYLEGGTQYF
TRBJ2-1	-	TRBV6-5	TRBD2	TGTGCCAGCAGGAGAGGACTAGCGGGCGTCGAGCAGTTCTTC	CASRRGLAGVEQFF
TRBJ2-2	-	TRBV7-6	TRBD1	TGTGCCAGCAGCTTGACCGGGACAGTGAACACCGGGGAGCTGTTTTTT	CASSLTGTVNTGELFF
TRBJ2-7	many	TRBV4-1	TRBD1	TGCGCCAGCAGCCTTGGGACAGGGGTTATCGAGCAGTACTTC	CASSLGTGVIEQYF
TRBJ2-4	-	TRBV11-2	-	TGTGCCAGCAGCCTCCAACCGGGACAAAAAAACATTCAGTACTTC	CASSLQPGQKNIQYF
TRBJ2-3	-	TRBV6-1	-	TGTGCCAGCAGGGAAGACAGTCGCACAGATACGCAGTATTTT	CASREDSRTDTQYF
TRBJ1-2	-	TRBV11-3	TRBD1	TGTGCCAGCAGCAGTACAGGGGGCCGGGACTATGGCTACACCTTC	CASSSTGGRDYGYTF
TRBJ1-1	once	TRBV3-1/TRBV3-2	TRBD1	TGTGCCAGCAGCCAAGGGGGGACAGCCGTTGAAGCTTTCTTT	CASSQGGTAVEAFF
TRBJ2-1	-	TRBV4-1	TRBD2	TGCGCCAGCAGCCAAGAAGGGAGCGGGGGGCCCGATGAGCAGTTCTTC	CASSQEGSGGPDEQFF
TRBJ1-5	-	TRBV7-9	-	TGTGCCAGCAGCTTAGGTGGCAGGAACAATCAGCCCCAGCATTTT	CASSLGGRNNQPQHF
TRBJ1-3	few	TRBV10-3	-	TGTGCCATCCTCGGGGGAGGAAGCTCTGGAAACACCATATATTTT	CAILGGGSSGNTIYF